Below are 18 T cell receptor beta chains sequenced from a single sample in a study of human T cells and chemical hapten exposure. The time point was: pre-sensitization, week 0. Treatment defined: therapeutic diphenylcyclopropenone sensitization with weekly scalp DPC. The authors extracted total RNA from unfractionated whole blood. TCRdb passed the RACE reads through MiXCR, listing each CDR3 protein once. The sample records fewer than 45,000 distinct CDR3 sequences, 10% to 15% being singletons. Sequenced material: whole blood, taken in connection with sensitization to the hapten diphenylcyclopropenone (DPC). Source of these receptors: a woman in her thirties or forties with alopecia areata. Some clones in this sample may be carry-over from other donors' samples.

This clonotype was counted ten times or more. The rearrangement links TRBV11-2 to TRBJ2-7; the match to TRBD1 covers 7 bases. The CDR3 consists of 14 residues. V lost 3 bases, J lost 7 bases, and 9 bases stayed unmatched. Germline values: CDR1 SGHAT, CDR2 FQNNGV. CDR3 nucleotide sequence: TGTGCCAGCAGCTTCTTGGACAGGTCAGGGGAGCAGTACTTC. Protein: CASSFLDRSGEQYF.

The V and J genes are TRBV5-1 and TRBJ2-1; tentatively, D is TRBD1 or TRBD2 (5 bases each). The germline V and J ends were trimmed by 4 bases and 5 bases, with 10 bases remaining between them. The CDR3 has 13 residues. Germline V gives CDR1 SGHRS, CDR2 YFSETQ. The CDR3 DNA follows: TGCGCCAGCAGCCCGGGGCAGAACAATGAGCAGTTCTTC. Amino acid sequence: CASSPGQNNEQFF.

This clonotype was seen more than once but under ten times. V usage is TRBV30 and J usage is TRBJ1-5, with TRBD1 as a possible D gene (6 bases). The CDR3 extends over 17 amino acids. V was pared by 0 bases and J by 0 bases, with 15 bases between. Germline CDR1 and CDR2: GTSNPN and SVGIG (reference sequence). The CDR3 coding sequence is TGTGCCTGGAGTGTATGGGGGCGCGGTCTTAGCAATCAGCCCCAGCATTTT. Translated: CAWSVWGRGLSNQPQHF. The variable domain in full, with the rest retrieved from reference TRBV30 and TRBJ1-5, is SQTIHQWPATLVQPVGSPLSLECTVEGTSNPNLYWYRQAAGRGLQLLFYSVGIGQISSEVPQNLSASRPQDRQFILSSKKLLLSDSGFYLCAWSVWGRGLSNQPQHFGDGTRLSIL.

The V and J genes are TRBV11-2 and TRBJ2-2; 8 nucleotides line up with TRBD2. The germline gives CDR1 SGHAT, CDR2 FQNNGV. The CDR3 covers 13 residues. The J segment lost 7 bases and the V segment lost 4 bases, leaving 2 bases of the junction unmatched. The CDR3 coding sequence is TGTGCCAGCAGCTCGGGACTAGTCGGGGAGCTGTTTTTT. Amino acid sequence: CASSSGLVGELFF.

The V gene is TRBV28, the J gene TRBJ1-6; no reliable D call. From germline, CDR1 is MDHEN and CDR2 SYDVKM. Trimming left V 4 bases short and J 0 bases short, with 7 bases between. CDR3 size: 15 residues. CDR3 residues: CASSSPSSYNSPLHF. The CDR3 DNA reads TGTGCCAGCAGTTCACCGAGCTCCTATAATTCACCCCTCCACTTT. Complete variable domain (other parts from reference TRBV28 and TRBJ1-6): DVKVTQSSRYLVKRTGEKVFLECVQDMDHENMFWYRQDPGLGLRLIYFSYDVKMKEKGDIPEGYSVSREKKERFSLILESASTNQTSMYLCASSSPSSYNSPLHFGNGTRLTVT.

This clonotype appeared a few times. The rearrangement links TRBV29-1 to TRBJ2-3; 12 bases fit TRBD2. Per germline, CDR1 SQVTM and CDR2 ANQGSEA. The CDR3 totals 16 residues. The V segment lost 7 bases and the J segment 4 bases; nucleotides outside the gene matches: 12. The DNA for the CDR3 is TGCAGCGCCCCAACCGGGAGACTAGCGGGAGCAGATACGCAGTATTTT. Protein product: CSAPTGRLAGADTQYF.

This clonotype showed up many times. This chain joins TRBV11-2 and TRBJ2-1; 8 nucleotides line up with TRBD2. CDR1 and CDR2 from the germline V gene are SGHAT and FQNNGV. The CDR3 is 19 amino acids. After removal of 5 bases from V and 0 bases from J, the junction contained 15 bases not matched to a gene. The CDR3: CASSLRGGSGFSSYNEQFF. As DNA, the CDR3 is TGTGCCAGCAGCCTACGGGGGGGAAGTGGGTTTAGCTCCTACAATGAGCAGTTCTTC.

This clonotype was counted ten times or more. V gene TRBV29-1 combines with J gene TRBJ2-2, with D unclear. CDR3 length: 16 amino acids. Trimming removed 1 base at V and 0 bases at J, with 12 bases between. Germline CDR1 reads SQVTM; CDR2 reads ANQGSEA. The CDR3 sequence: CSVEGSSFANTGELFF. Written as DNA, the CDR3 is TGCAGCGTTGAAGGCAGCTCTTTCGCGAACACCGGGGAGCTGTTTTTT.

This clonotype was counted a few times. This chain links TRBV28 with TRBJ2-7; no reliable D call. This CDR3 region has 15 residues. Deletions cut 3 bases from V and 1 base from J, with 13 bases between. From germline, CDR1 is MDHEN and CDR2 SYDVKM. The CDR3 spells CASSFSGRFSYEQYF. The CDR3 DNA follows: TGTGCCAGCAGTTTCTCCGGACGGTTTTCCTACGAGCAGTACTTC.

This clonotype was found many times. The V gene is TRBV9, the J gene TRBJ2-3; 7 bases are shared with TRBD2. Germline CDR1 reads SGDLS; CDR2 reads YYNGEE. The junction had 1 base not matched to a gene; V was cut back by 0 bases and J by 6 bases. The CDR3 extends over 13 amino acids. CDR3 nucleotides: TGTGCCAGCAGCGTAGCCGGGAGGGATACGCAGTATTTT. Its translation: CASSVAGRDTQYF.

At least ten counts were recorded for this clonotype. The V call is TRBV7-2, the J call TRBJ1-1; D is ambiguous. The germline V gene encodes CDR1 SGHTA and CDR2 FQGNSA. The CDR3 consists of 14 residues. Trimming took off 5 bases at V and 6 bases at J, with 16 bases between the two ends. The CDR3 region has the DNA TGTGCCAGCAGCGACCGTGGGCGTCCCGCTGAAGCTTTCTTT. Translation gives CASSDRGRPAEAFF.

This clonotype came up many times. The rearrangement uses TRBV27 and TRBJ1-3, with D unresolved. The V end was cut by 0 bases, the J end by 0 bases, with 9 bases between. Germline V lookup: CDR1 MNHEY, CDR2 SMNVEV (reference sequence). This CDR3 comprises 16 residues. For the CDR3, the DNA is TGTGCCAGCAGTTTATCGGGGTCTCTCTCTGGAAACACCATATATTTT. Residues: CASSLSGSLSGNTIYF.

The chain combines TRBV7-2 with TRBJ2-5; 16 bases agree with TRBD2. CDR1 and CDR2 from the germline V gene are SGHTA and FQGNSA. This CDR3 is 20 amino acids long. V shed 4 bases, J shed 1 base, and the junction held 12 bases outside the gene matches. Here the CDR3 reads CASSYGTSGGGVASQETQYF. The CDR3 region has the DNA TGTGCCAGCAGCTACGGGACTAGCGGGGGGGGCGTCGCCAGCCAAGAGACCCAGTACTTC. The variable domain in full, with the rest retrieved from reference TRBV7-2 and TRBJ2-5, is GAGVSQSPSNKVTEKGKDVELRCDPISGHTALYWYRQSLGQGLEFLIYFQGNSAPDKSGLPSDRFSAERTGGSVSTLTIQRTQQEDSAVYLCASSYGTSGGGVASQETQYFGPGTRLLVL.

This chain's CDR3 is CASSLTRGAPEQYF. The CDR3 region has the DNA TGCGCCAGCAGCTTAACCAGGGGGGCCCCCGAGCAGTACTTC. V gene TRBV5-1 combines with J gene TRBJ2-7; the D gene is possibly TRBD1 (7 bases). Per the germline V gene, CDR1 is SGHRS and CDR2 is YFSETQ. V lost 2 bases and J lost 6, with 15 bases in between. The length of the CDR3 is 14 residues.

With respect to this clonotype: Without the conserved terminal phenylalanine or tryptophan, this CDR3 likely stems from a read error. The limits of the CDR3 on the DNA are not certain, so only TCRdb's listed CDR3 is given. The chain uses TRBV29-1 and TRBJ1-6. Inclusive of both ends, the CDR3 amounts to 8 amino acids. Per germline, CDR1 SQVTM and CDR2 ANQGSEA. The CDR3 sequence: CSVEDHLC.

The V and J genes are TRBV6-2 or TRBV6-3 and TRBJ2-6, with 7 bases fitting TRBD1. V shed 8 bases and J 1 base; nucleotides not matched to a gene: 8. The length of the CDR3 is 16 residues. From germline, CDR1 is MNHEY and CDR2 SVGEGT. The chain's CDR3 is CASRDSLGSGANVLTF. CDR3 nucleotides: TGTGCCAGCCGGGACAGTCTTGGTTCTGGGGCCAACGTCCTGACTTTC.

This clonotype was found many times. The rearrangement joins TRBV28 to TRBJ1-2, with D perhaps TRBD1 (6 bases). V shed 4 bases and J shed 2 bases, with 17 bases lying between them. The CDR3 length is 16 residues. Germline CDR1 is MDHEN and CDR2 is SYDVKM. The CDR3 spells CASSSPPGQGNYGYTF. DNA for the CDR3: TGTGCCAGCAGTTCGCCCCCCGGGCAGGGGAACTATGGCTACACCTTC.

This clonotype rates as medium-sized (0.01 to 0.1%). The rearrangement joins TRBV10-2 to TRBJ2-1; 8 nucleotides line up with TRBD2. Germline V gene data show CDR1 as WSHSY and CDR2 as SAAADI. V shed 8 bases, J shed 2 bases, and the junction held 8 bases outside the gene matches. This CDR3 spans 15 amino acids. The CDR3 DNA follows: TGCGCCAGCCTTGAGTTCGGGGGGGCCTACAATGAGCAGTTCTTC. Protein sequence: CASLEFGGAYNEQFF.